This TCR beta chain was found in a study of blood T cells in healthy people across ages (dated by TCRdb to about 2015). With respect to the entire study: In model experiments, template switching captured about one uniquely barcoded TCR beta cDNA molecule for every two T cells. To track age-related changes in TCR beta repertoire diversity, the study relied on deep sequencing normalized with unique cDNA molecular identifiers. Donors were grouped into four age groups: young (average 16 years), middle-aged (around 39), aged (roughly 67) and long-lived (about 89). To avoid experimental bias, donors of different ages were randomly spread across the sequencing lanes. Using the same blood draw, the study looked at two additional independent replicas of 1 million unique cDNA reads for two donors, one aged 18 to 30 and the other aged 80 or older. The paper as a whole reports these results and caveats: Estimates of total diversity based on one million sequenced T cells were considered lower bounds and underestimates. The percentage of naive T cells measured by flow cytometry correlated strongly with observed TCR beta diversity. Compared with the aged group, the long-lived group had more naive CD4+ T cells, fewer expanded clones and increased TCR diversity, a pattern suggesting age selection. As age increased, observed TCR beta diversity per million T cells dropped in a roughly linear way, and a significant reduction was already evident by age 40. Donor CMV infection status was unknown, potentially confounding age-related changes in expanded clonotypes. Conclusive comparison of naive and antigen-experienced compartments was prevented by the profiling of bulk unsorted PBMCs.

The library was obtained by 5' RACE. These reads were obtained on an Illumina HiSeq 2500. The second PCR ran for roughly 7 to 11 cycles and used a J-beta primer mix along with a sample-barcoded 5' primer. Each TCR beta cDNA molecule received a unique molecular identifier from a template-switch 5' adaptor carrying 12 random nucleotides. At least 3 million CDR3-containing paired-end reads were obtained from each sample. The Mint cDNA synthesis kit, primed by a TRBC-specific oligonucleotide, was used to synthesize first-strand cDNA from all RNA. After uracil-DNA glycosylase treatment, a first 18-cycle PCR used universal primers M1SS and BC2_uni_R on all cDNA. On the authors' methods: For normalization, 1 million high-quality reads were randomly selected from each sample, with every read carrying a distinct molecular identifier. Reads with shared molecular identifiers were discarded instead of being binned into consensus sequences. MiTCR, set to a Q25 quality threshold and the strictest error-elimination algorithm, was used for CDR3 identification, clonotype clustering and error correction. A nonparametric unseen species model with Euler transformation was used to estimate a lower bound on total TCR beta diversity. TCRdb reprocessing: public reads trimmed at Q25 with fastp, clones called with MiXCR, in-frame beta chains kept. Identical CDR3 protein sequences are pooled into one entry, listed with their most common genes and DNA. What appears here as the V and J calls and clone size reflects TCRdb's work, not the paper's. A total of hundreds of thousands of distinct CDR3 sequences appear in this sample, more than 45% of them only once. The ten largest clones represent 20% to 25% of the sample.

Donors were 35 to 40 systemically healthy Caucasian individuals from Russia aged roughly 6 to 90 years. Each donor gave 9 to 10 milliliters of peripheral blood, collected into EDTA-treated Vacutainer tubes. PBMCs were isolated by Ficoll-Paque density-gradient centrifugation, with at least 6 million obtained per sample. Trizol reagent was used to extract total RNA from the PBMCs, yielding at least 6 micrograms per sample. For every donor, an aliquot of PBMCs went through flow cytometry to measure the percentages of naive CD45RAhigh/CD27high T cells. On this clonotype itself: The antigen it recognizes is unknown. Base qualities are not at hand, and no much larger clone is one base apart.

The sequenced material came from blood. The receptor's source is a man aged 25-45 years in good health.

The nucleotide sequence reads as follows: TGTGCCACCAGTGACTCTGATGGACTCTTTAATGAGCAGTTCTTC. The encoded protein is CATSDSDGLFNEQFF. The chain couples TRBV24-1 to TRBJ2-1, and perhaps TRBD2 as D gene, on 5 matching bases. Taken from the germline V gene, the CDR1 and CDR2 loops are KGHDR and SFDVKD. The CDR3 starts with the cysteine, ends with the phenylalanine, and has 15 residues. The entry retains the CDR3 DNA only, 45 bases that are in frame from base 1. V and J lose 4 bases and 7 bases, and a span of 16 bases separates them.